This TCR beta chain was captured by sequencing in a study of graft-versus-host responses after intestinal transplantation (dated by TCRdb to 2020 to 2023). Describing the broader study: The transplants that recipients received were multivisceral, liver-intestinal, or isolated intestinal. Samples from three later patients were sequenced in-house on an Illumina MiSeq with MiXCR processing rather than by the commercial service. Anti-thymocyte globulin induction was given to all recipients, followed by maintenance tacrolimus and steroids for approximately three years. Graft-versus-host and host-versus-graft alloreactive T cell clones were tracked in the graft, circulation and bone marrow after intestinal transplantation using bulk TCR-beta CDR3 sequencing. Donor T cell macrochimerism was defined as a peak of at least 4% donor T cells among recipient peripheral blood mononuclear cells. The cohort enrolled fewer than 25 intestinal transplant recipients including one retransplant, and 3 patients lacking pretransplant specimens were excluded. Alloreactive clones were identified by sequencing pre-transplant mixed lymphocyte reaction products and comparing them with unstimulated pre-transplant donor and recipient T cells.

The library came from the immunoSEQ multiplex PCR assay. In most patients, genomic DNA was isolated using the Qiagen DNeasy Blood and Tissue Kit and sent frozen to Adaptive Biotechnologies for TCR sequencing. For most patients, high-throughput TCR-beta CDR3 sequencing of genomic DNA was performed by Adaptive Biotechnologies. Per the original workflow: TCR sequencing data were retrieved from Adaptive's ImmunoSEQ software for some 19 patients, whereas a few other patients were processed with MiXCR and VDJtools. CD4 versus CD8 sorting errors were corrected by removing sequences found in both subsets at a frequency ratio below 5:1. CDR3 nucleotide sequences shared between donor and recipient were removed because their origin could not be assigned. At least 2-fold expansion over unstimulated cells and a minimum CFSE-low frequency of 0.002% (template counts) or 0.001% (read counts) were required for clones to be classified as alloreactive. Clones detected in sequenced pre-transplant spleen, lymph node, or MLR CFSE-low populations of the donor or recipient were defined as mappable. Cumulative frequency of alloreactive clones was calculated as a percentage of all sequences weighted by copy number. In TCRdb, the immuneACCESS table is reduced to in-frame sequences with V and J assigned. These tables do not hold every clone; where another copy was compared, an unresolved V gene accounts for under half, and the others remain unexplained. The DNA gave D and trimming, while V, J and clone size come from that table. This sample has about 90,000 clones in its table, and roughly 89% of those were observed once. Clones ranked in the top ten supply roughly 0.31% of the sample.

The label giving this sample's time point can be read as: cells obtained before transplantation from donor or recipient. CD3+CD4+ and CD3+CD8+ populations were FACS-sorted from unstimulated pre-transplant donor and recipient cells taken from spleen or lymph nodes. In the germline V gene, CDR1 corresponds to SGHRS and CDR2 to YFSETQ. Trimming accounts for 4 bases at V and 2 bases at J, while the number of junction bases matched to no gene is 6. The CDR3, cysteine through phenylalanine, is 17 amino acids long. Of the read, only the CDR3 DNA is kept; its 51 bases are in frame from base 1. Turning to this clone: The antigen it binds to is not known. Base qualities are not at hand, and no much larger clone is one base apart.

Study-wide conclusions, independent of this receptor: Early after transplant, peak levels of circulating GvH clones were associated with declines in HvG clones. GvH clones turned up in recipient bone marrow, with some appearing earlier in ileal mucosa or blood, a pattern consistent with an intestinal mucosal origin. In patients with donor T cell macrochimerism, the allografts had high GvH to HvG T cell clonal ratios. The conclusions were limited by the relatively low number and heterogeneity of the intestinal transplant patients.

The TCR sequence derives from a human donor who received an intestinal transplant. Sequencing was performed on unstimulated CD4+ T cells sorted from spleen or lymph node cells, taken before intestinal transplant. The V and J segments used are TRBV5-1 and TRBJ2-2; 12 bases in between match TRBD1. The CDR3 region reads CASSAGQGATNTGELFF. The DNA sequence is TGCGCCAGCAGCGCGGGACAGGGGGCCACTAACACCGGGGAGCTGTTTTTT.